The rows below give T cell receptor beta chains drawn from one sample of a study of siplizumab effects on memory and regulatory T cells. Some clones are missing from TCRdb's copy, which holds only in-frame ones; the method was immunoSEQ multiplex PCR. The sample has over 95,000 clones; 93% are singletons. Sequencing was done on a sample of non-Treg CD4+ T cells sorted from blood. These receptors were collected from a human donor in good health. Both conserved end residues are part of each CDR3. D genes are given only for firm matches. Clone sizes are given selectively: once, few, many, or a class where the clone is expanded.

V,J,D,size,length,CDR3,DNA
TRBV21-1,TRBJ2-5,.,.,21,CASSKYTRAGTSGGRGETQYF,TGTGCCAGCAGCAAGTACACCCGCGCCGGGACTAGCGGGGGAAGGGGAGAGACCCAGTACTTC
TRBV27,TRBJ1-6,.,.,15,CASSLSGQANSPLHF,TGTGCCAGCAGTTTATCTGGTCAGGCAAATTCACCCCTCCACTTT
TRBV27,TRBJ2-3,.,.,16,CASSLGGAFYTDTQYF,TGTGCCAGCAGTTTGGGGGGGGCCTTCTACACAGATACGCAGTATTTT
TRBV12-5,TRBJ2-3,TRBD1,once,15,CASGPGQKFGDTQYF,TGTGCTAGTGGTCCGGGACAGAAGTTTGGGGATACGCAGTATTTT
TRBV4-3,TRBJ2-7,.,.,14,CASSPSDGQDEQYF,TGCGCCAGCAGCCCTAGCGACGGACAGGACGAGCAGTACTTC
TRBV30,TRBJ1-2,TRBD1,.,13,CAWSPDRAQGYTF,TGTGCCTGGAGTCCGGACAGGGCACAGGGCTACACCTTC
TRBV5-6,TRBJ1-2,TRBD1,.,15,CASSFAGQFNYGYTF,TGTGCCAGCAGCTTCGCGGGACAGTTTAACTATGGCTACACCTTC
TRBV11-1,TRBJ2-3,.,.,18,CASSLVGYVGYRTDTQYF,TGTGCCAGCAGCTTAGTAGGGTACGTGGGGTACCGGACAGATACGCAGTATTTT
TRBV25-1,TRBJ2-3,.,once,13,CASSDLPQDTQYF,TGTGCCAGCAGTGACCTCCCCCAAGATACGCAGTATTTT
TRBV7-7,TRBJ2-2,TRBD2,once,21,CASRFPLAGHRTSGRTGELFF,TGTGCCAGCAGGTTTCCGTTGGCAGGGCACCGGACTAGCGGGCGGACCGGGGAGCTGTTTTTT
TRBV7-6,TRBJ2-6,.,.,16,CASSLTRDSGANVLTF,TGTGCCAGCAGCTTAACCAGGGACTCTGGGGCCAACGTCCTGACTTTC
TRBV7-2,TRBJ2-5,.,.,13,CASSLGGGRTQYF,TGTGCCAGCAGCTTAGGTGGAGGGAGGACCCAGTACTTC
TRBV2,TRBJ2-7,.,once,12,CASRSTWNEQYF,TGTGCCAGCAGATCCACGTGGAACGAGCAGTACTTC
TRBV2,TRBJ2-7,TRBD1,.,16,CASSEALVGQYYEQYF,TGTGCCAGCAGTGAAGCGCTTGTGGGACAGTACTACGAGCAGTACTTC
TRBV19,TRBJ1-2,TRBD1,.,14,CASSKTGGIYGYTF,TGTGCCAGTAGTAAAACAGGGGGCATATATGGCTACACCTTC
TRBV14,TRBJ2-2,TRBD1,.,16,CASSLQQGVITGELFF,TGTGCCAGCAGCCTCCAACAGGGGGTCATCACCGGGGAGCTGTTTTTT
TRBV7-2,TRBJ2-3,.,.,12,CASSGGATREYF,TGTGCCAGCAGCGGGGGAGCGACACGGGAGTATTTT
TRBV5-1,TRBJ2-7,TRBD1,.,15,CASSPPGQGFGEQYF,TGCGCCAGCAGCCCCCCGGGACAGGGGTTTGGGGAGCAGTACTTC
TRBV7-6,TRBJ2-3,.,.,14,CASSEKDSTDTQYF,TGTGCCAGCAGCGAAAAGGACTCCACAGATACGCAGTATTTT
TRBV6-5,TRBJ1-1,.,.,15,CASSSRRGMNTEAFF,TGTGCCAGCAGTTCCCGAAGAGGAATGAACACTGAAGCTTTCTTT
TRBV13,TRBJ2-7,.,.,14,CASSLGPSGYEQYF,TGTGCCAGCAGCTTAGGTCCCAGCGGGTACGAGCAGTACTTC
TRBV5-8,TRBJ2-7,.,.,14,CASRPRFRDYEQYF,TGTGCCAGCCGGCCGCGGTTTCGCGATTACGAGCAGTACTTC
TRBV28,TRBJ1-5,TRBD1,.,17,CASSPPDRGYSNQPQHF,TGTGCCAGCAGCCCTCCGGACAGGGGTTACAGCAATCAGCCCCAGCATTTT
TRBV5-8,TRBJ1-5,TRBD1,.,16,CASSFRPGQGNQPQHF,TGTGCCAGCAGCTTTAGACCGGGACAGGGAAATCAGCCCCAGCATTTT
TRBV7-9,TRBJ1-5,.,.,14,CASSLADTNQPQHF,TGTGCCAGCAGCTTAGCGGACACCAATCAGCCCCAGCATTTT
TRBV29-1,TRBJ1-3,TRBD1,.,14,CSVEKGAGGNTIYF,TGCAGCGTTGAGAAGGGGGCGGGCGGAAACACCATATATTTT
TRBV7-3,TRBJ1-4,TRBD1,.,17,CASSLFLKGACPPKLFF,TGTGCCAGCAGTCTTTTTCTAAAGGGGGCCTGCCCCCCTAAACTGTTTTTT
TRBV25-1,TRBJ2-2,.,.,15,CASRGKTGSTGELFF,TGTGCCAGCAGGGGGAAGACAGGTTCCACCGGGGAGCTGTTTTTT
TRBV27,TRBJ2-7,TRBD1,.,14,CASSRSQGAYEQYF,TGTGCCAGCAGTAGATCGCAGGGGGCCTACGAGCAGTACTTC
TRBV11-2,TRBJ2-2,.,.,15,CASSLVKGYDGELFF,TGTGCCAGCAGCTTAGTAAAGGGGTACGACGGGGAGCTGTTTTTT
TRBV28,TRBJ2-7,.,.,16,CASSLGLFDNSYEQYF,TGTGCCAGCAGTTTAGGGTTGTTTGACAACTCCTACGAGCAGTACTTC
TRBV11-2,TRBJ1-1,.,once,13,CASSLADVLEAFF,TGTGCCAGCAGCTTAGCCGACGTTCTGGAAGCTTTCTTT
TRBV29-1,TRBJ1-1,.,.,12,CSVDTGNTEAFF,TGCAGCGTTGACACAGGGAACACTGAAGCTTTCTTT
TRBV30,TRBJ2-4,.,.,12,CAWSDQGNIQYF,TGTGCCTGGAGTGACCAAGGAAACATTCAGTACTTC
TRBV11-2,TRBJ2-7,TRBD2,.,15,CASSFTGGASYEQYF,TGTGCCAGCAGCTTTACCGGGGGGGCGTCCTACGAGCAGTACTTC
TRBV7-9,TRBJ2-3,TRBD2,.,16,CASSLAETSGPDTQYF,TGTGCCAGCAGCTTAGCGGAGACTAGCGGCCCAGATACGCAGTATTTT
TRBV7-3,TRBJ2-5,.,.,11,CASSLGGTQYF,TGTGCCAGCAGCTTAGGAGGCACCCAGTACTTC
TRBV7-3,TRBJ2-3,TRBD2,.,17,CASSPRRERGPADTQYF,TGTGCCAGCAGCCCCCGGAGGGAGCGGGGGCCCGCAGATACGCAGTATTTT
TRBV4-3,TRBJ2-3,TRBD1,.,16,CASSQEITGGTDTQYF,TGCGCCAGCAGCCAAGAAATCACAGGGGGGACAGATACGCAGTATTTT
TRBV12-5,TRBJ1-2,TRBD1,.,14,CASGSGQSNYGYTF,TGTGCTAGTGGTTCGGGACAGTCCAACTATGGCTACACCTTC
TRBV11-2,TRBJ2-1,TRBD2,.,16,CASSLGTSGLGNEQFF,TGTGCCAGCAGCTTAGGGACTAGCGGTTTAGGGAATGAGCAGTTCTTC
TRBV5-1,TRBJ2-3,.,.,16,CASSLGGTESTDTQYF,TGCGCCAGCAGCTTGGGCGGGACAGAGAGTACAGATACGCAGTATTTT
TRBV30,TRBJ2-3,.,.,13,CAWSDQRTDTQYF,TGTGCCTGGAGTGACCAACGCACAGATACGCAGTATTTT